The 26 T cell receptor beta chains given below trace back to one sample, sequenced in a study of low-dose radiotherapy and immunotherapy resistance in tumors. Time point specified: before trial treatment. Primers targeting TRAV and TRBV primed first-strand cDNA, covering alpha and beta chains. Both a constant-region primer and a V-primer adapter served to amplify TCRs across roughly 20 PCR cycles. TCRdb reprocessed the reads with MiXCR, giving one entry per CDR3 protein. The repertoire consists of 60,000 to 90,000 distinct CDR3 sequences, with roughly 31% occurring once and the leading ten covering 11%. The material was PBMCs, obtained before treatment. The receptors were sampled from a female donor with ovarian cancer.

This clonotype was detected ten times or more. V usage is TRBV12-3 or TRBV12-4 and J usage is TRBJ1-3; D is unresolved. The CDR3 consists of 17 residues. Between the trimmed V and J ends, which lost 1 base and 1 base, there was a span of 14 bases. CDR3: CASSLGQAAPSGNTIYF. The DNA for the CDR3 is TGTGCCAGCAGTTTAGGGCAGGCTGCTCCTTCTGGAAACACCATATATTTT.

This chain joins TRBV29-1 and TRBJ2-1, with 7 bases that match TRBD1. Unmatched junction bases numbered 8, after V lost 3 bases and J lost 9 bases. Per the germline V gene, CDR1 is SQVTM and CDR2 is ANQGSEA. The CDR3 has 13 residues. The CDR3 DNA reads TGCAGCGTTGAGATCGACAGGGTTGGTGAGCAGTTCTTC. Encoded protein: CSVEIDRVGEQFF.

In its sample, this clonotype was seen many times. The DNA for the CDR3 is TGCAGCGCCCGAGGGACGGCGGGAACTGAAGCTTTCTTT. This codes for CSARGTAGTEAFF. The chain uses TRBV29-1 and TRBJ1-1; D is perhaps TRBD1 (5 bases). The germline V gene encodes CDR1 SQVTM and CDR2 ANQGSEA. The V and J ends lost 7 bases and 5 bases respectively, with 17 bases between them. CDR3 length equals 13 residues.

This clonotype was seen at least ten times. The V call is TRBV20-1, the J call TRBJ2-2; 11 positions match TRBD1. The CDR3 covers 13 residues. Germline CDR1 and CDR2: DFQATT and SNEGSKA (reference sequence). V trimming: 8 bases; J trimming: 12 bases; junction bases outside the gene matches: 11. The DNA of the CDR3 is TGCAGTTTTCGATTGGACAGGGGGCGAAAGCTGTTTTTT. Translating it yields CSFRLDRGRKLFF.

Many counts were recorded for this clonotype. The chain employs TRBV6-5 and TRBJ1-6; D gene unclear. CDR1 and CDR2 from the germline V gene are MNHEY and SVGAGI. Trimming cost V 2 bases and J 6 bases, with 11 bases left between them. The CDR3 consists of 15 residues. The CDR3 spells CASSYSEPANSPLHF. CDR3 in DNA: TGTGCCAGCAGTTACAGCGAGCCAGCTAATTCACCCCTCCACTTT.

The chain joins TRBV5-1 to TRBJ2-1; 9 bases are shared with TRBD1. V lost 4 bases and J lost 3; bases outside the gene matches: 5. CDR3 size: 15 residues. The V gene's germline CDR1 is SGHRS and CDR2 YFSETQ. DNA for the CDR3: TGCGCCAGCAGCCCCCGGGACAGGGTCTACAATGAGCAGTTCTTC. This gives the protein CASSPRDRVYNEQFF.

The table lists this clonotype with many counts. V gene TRBV5-1 combines with J gene TRBJ1-1, with 7 bases matching TRBD1. Unmatched junction bases numbered 14, after V lost 3 bases and J lost 3 bases. Germline V gives CDR1 SGHRS, CDR2 YFSETQ. There are 17 residues in the CDR3. The CDR3 spells CASSSREGAKGDTEAFF. The CDR3 DNA reads as TGCGCCAGCAGCTCCCGAGAGGGGGCTAAGGGGGACACTGAAGCTTTCTTT.

The chain combines TRBV5-6 with TRBJ1-2; TRBD1 matches 9 bases. The CDR3 contains 13 residues. Per the germline V gene, CDR1 is SGHDT and CDR2 is YYEEEE. The junction had 1 base not matched to a gene; V was cut back by 3 bases and J by 4 bases. The CDR3 DNA sequence: TGTGCCAGCAGCTGGACAGGGGCCTATGGCTACACCTTC. Translation: CASSWTGAYGYTF.

The chain joins TRBV23-1 to TRBJ1-2, with 10 positions matching TRBD1. TRBV23-1 counts as an open reading frame of uncertain function. V lost 11 bases and J lost 7; bases outside the gene matches: 13. This CDR3 is 14 amino acids long. The CDR3 protein is CAGEYRTGGCGYTF. The DNA for the CDR3 is TGCGCCGGAGAGTACAGGACAGGGGGATGTGGCTACACCTTC.

This clonotype was found many times. CDR3 nucleotide sequence: TGCGCCAGCAGCGACGGACATCTCCAAGAGACCCAGTACTTC. It specifies CASSDGHLQETQYF. The chain employs TRBV4-1 and TRBJ2-5, with D perhaps matching TRBD1 (5 bases). Germline V gene data show CDR1 as MGHRA and CDR2 as YSYEKL. Trimming removed 5 bases at V and 1 base at J, with 11 bases between. The CDR3 length is 14 residues.

The genes are TRBV3-1 and TRBJ2-7; 9 positions agree with TRBD1. Trimming removed 5 bases from V and 5 bases from J; junction bases left unmatched: 10. The CDR3 is made up of 15 amino acids. Looked up from germline, CDR1 is LGHDT and CDR2 is YNNKEL (reference sequence). The CDR3 reads CASSWAGQGLHEQYF. As DNA, the CDR3 is TGTGCCAGCAGCTGGGCGGGACAGGGCCTCCACGAGCAGTACTTC.

There are many counts of this clonotype. The rearrangement uses TRBV7-2 and TRBJ2-1, with 9 positions matching TRBD2. V shed 1 base and J 7 bases; nucleotides not matched to a gene: 14. Germline CDR1 SGHTA, CDR2 FQGNSA. The CDR3 has 18 amino acids. For the CDR3, the DNA is TGTGCCAGCAGCTTAGGACCCCGTGCTAGCGGGATGGGGAATGAGCAGTTCTTC. This gives the protein CASSLGPRASGMGNEQFF.

This clonotype was counted ten times or more. The chain uses TRBV24-1 and TRBJ2-5, with 11 bases fitting TRBD2. Germline lookup yields CDR1 KGHDR and CDR2 SFDVKD. The ends lost 5 bases at V and 4 bases at J; junction bases unmatched: 5. The CDR3 sequence is 15 residues long. CDR3 loop: CATSALAGVGETQYF. For the CDR3, the DNA is TGTGCCACCAGTGCACTAGCGGGAGTGGGAGAGACCCAGTACTTC.

This clonotype was seen at least ten times. V is TRBV30 and J is TRBJ1-1; the D gene is possibly TRBD1 (5 bases). The germline V and J ends were trimmed by 3 bases and 3 bases, with 26 bases remaining between them. There are 18 residues in the CDR3. Germline lookup yields CDR1 GTSNPN and CDR2 SVGIG (reference sequence). The CDR3 bases are TGTGCCTGGAGACCCTCCAGTAAGGGGTGGGGATGGGACACTGAAGCTTTCTTT. Its protein is CAWRPSSKGWGWDTEAFF. Together with reference TRBV30 and TRBJ1-1, the CDR3 gives the full variable domain: SQTIHQWPATLVQPVGSPLSLECTVEGTSNPNLYWYRQAAGRGLQLLFYSVGIGQISSEVPQNLSASRPQDRQFILSSKKLLLSDSGFYLCAWRPSSKGWGWDTEAFFGQGTRLTVV.

The chain couples TRBV28 to TRBJ2-1, with a possible D match to TRBD1 (6 bases). CDR1 MDHEN and CDR2 SYDVKM come from the germline V gene. The CDR3 consists of 16 residues. V was shortened by 5 bases and J by 4 bases, with 18 bases between the two germline ends. CDR3 DNA: TGTGCCAGCAGTGACCTAGCCGGGACATTTTACAATGAGCAGTTCTTC. Residues: CASSDLAGTFYNEQFF.

This chain links TRBV30 with TRBJ2-3; TRBD2 aligns across 13 bases. This CDR3 has 16 residues. CDR1 and CDR2 from the germline V gene are GTSNPN and SVGIG (reference sequence). V lost 4 bases to trimming and J lost 0 bases; unmatched junction nucleotides: 4. The CDR3 bases are TGTGCCTGGAACAGGGGACTAGCGGGAAGCACAGATACGCAGTATTTT. This gives the protein CAWNRGLAGSTDTQYF. The whole variable domain, remainder taken from reference TRBV30 and TRBJ2-3, is SQTIHQWPATLVQPVGSPLSLECTVEGTSNPNLYWYRQAAGRGLQLLFYSVGIGQISSEVPQNLSASRPQDRQFILSSKKLLLSDSGFYLCAWNRGLAGSTDTQYFGPGTRLTVL.

The table lists this clonotype with many counts. This rearrangement joins TRBV19 to TRBJ1-4, with no clear D. The CDR3 has 13 amino acids. The germline V gene encodes CDR1 LNHDA and CDR2 SQIVND (reference sequence). Trimming pared 6 bases from V and 5 bases from J, leaving 10 bases between. CDR3 in DNA: TGTGCCAGTAGCTTGGCAGGAAATGAAAAACTGTTTTTT. Translated: CASSLAGNEKLFF. Together with reference TRBV19 and TRBJ1-4, the CDR3 gives the full variable domain: DGGITQSPKYLFRKEGQNVTLSCEQNLNHDAMYWYRQDPGQGLRLIYYSQIVNDFQKGDIAEGYSVSREKKESFPLTVTSAQKNPTAFYLCASSLAGNEKLFFGSGTQLSVL.

There are many counts of this clonotype. This CDR3 reads CASSYAGQNYGYTF. CDR3 bases: TGTGCCAGCAGTTACGCCGGACAGAACTATGGCTACACCTTC. The chain uses TRBV6-2 or TRBV6-3 and TRBJ1-2; maybe TRBD1 (6 bases). The CDR3 length is 14 residues. Trimming cost V 2 bases and J 2 bases, with 9 bases left between them. Germline V CDR1 and CDR2: MNHEY, SVGEGT.

This clonotype was recorded once. This chain links TRBV11-2 with TRBJ2-3; possible D gene TRBD2, 6 bases. The CDR3 totals 14 residues. From germline, CDR1 is SGHAT and CDR2 FQNNGV. Trimming took off 2 bases at V and 3 bases at J, with 9 bases between the two ends. CDR3 region: CASSLRAGTDTQYF. Here the CDR3 DNA reads TGTGCCAGCAGCTTAAGGGCGGGGACAGATACGCAGTATTTT.

V is TRBV3-1 and J is TRBJ1-3, with no clear D. Per the germline V gene, CDR1 is LGHDT and CDR2 is YNNKEL (reference sequence). Trimming took off 4 bases at V and 0 bases at J, with 10 bases between the two ends. The CDR3 loop spans 15 amino acids. CDR3 sequence (DNA): TGTGCCAGCAGCCTGGACGGCTACTCTGGAAACACCATATATTTT. Its protein is CASSLDGYSGNTIYF. Filled out from reference TRBV3-1 and TRBJ1-3, the complete variable domain reads DTAVSQTPKYLVTQMGNDKSIKCEQNLGHDTMYWYKQDSKKFLKIMFSYNNKELIINETVPNRFSPKSPDKAHLNLHINSLELGDSAVYFCASSLDGYSGNTIYFGEGSWLTVV.

This clonotype was seen many times. CDR3 DNA sequence: TGTGCCAGCCAGGTCCTCGCCCGAACCGGGGAGCTGTTTTTT. Its protein is CASQVLARTGELFF. The chain joins TRBV7-3 to TRBJ2-2; D remains unclear. The CDR3 is made up of 14 amino acids. Looked up from germline, CDR1 is SGHTA and CDR2 is FQGTGA. Trimming shortened V by 8 bases and J by 5 bases, and 15 bases separated the two germline ends.

This rearrangement joins TRBV5-6 to TRBJ2-1; D is possibly TRBD2 (7 bases). In germline, CDR1 is SGHDT, CDR2 YYEEEE. Trimming pared 2 bases from V and 4 bases from J, leaving 16 bases between. The CDR3 has 16 amino acids. The CDR3 DNA is TGTGCCAGCAGCTTAGGGGGGGCAGTGGGGTACAATGAGCAGTTCTTC. Encoded protein: CASSLGGAVGYNEQFF.

This chain uses TRBV2 with TRBJ1-1; TRBD1 is a possible D gene (5 bases). Deletions cut 4 bases from V and 1 base from J, with 10 bases between. Looked up from germline, CDR1 is SNHLY and CDR2 is FYNNEI. This CDR3 contains 14 residues. The CDR3 loop reads CASSVFRGNTEAFF. CDR3 bases: TGTGCCAGCAGTGTGTTTAGGGGGAACACTGAAGCTTTCTTT.

Notes on this clonotype: A far more abundant clone sits one base away, making this likely a read error. This rearrangement joins TRBV10-1 to TRBJ2-1; TRBD2 matches 9 bases. The CDR3 is 12 amino acids. Per germline, CDR1 WNHNN and CDR2 SYGVQD (reference sequence). CDR3: CANRGGDNEQFF. CDR3 coding DNA: TGTGCCAATCGCGGGGGGGACAATGAGCAGTTCTTC.

In its sample, this clonotype was seen many times. J is TRBJ2-1 and V is TRBV19; 12 bases line up with TRBD2. There are 13 residues in the CDR3. Germline trimming cut 6 bases from V and 10 bases from J; bases unmatched to any gene: 4. The V gene's germline CDR1 is LNHDA and CDR2 SQIVND (reference sequence). The CDR3 sequence is CASSSLAGGEQFF. CDR3 in DNA: TGTGCCAGTAGCTCACTAGCGGGGGGCGAGCAGTTCTTC.

This clonotype was observed a single time. This probably arose from a read error, given a far larger clone one base away. V gene TRBV6-2 or TRBV6-3 combines with J gene TRBJ2-7; 11 nucleotides agree with TRBD2. Trimming removed 8 bases from V and 7 bases from J; junction bases left unmatched: 13. CDR1 and CDR2 (germline): MNHEY, SVGEGT. This CDR3 has 15 residues. Here the CDR3 DNA reads TGTGCCAGCCGGAGACTAGCGGGGACCTACAATGAGCAGTACTTC. This sequence encodes CASRRLAGTYNEQYF.